Shown below are 22 T cell receptor beta chains from a single sample sequenced in a study of somatic mutations in cytotoxic T cells in rheumatoid arthritis. Profiled with immunoSEQ multiplex PCR; TCRdb holds only in-frame clones, not every one. The repertoire has about 18,000 clones, more than 65% of them found once; the top ten carry over 9.5%. What was sequenced was CD8+ T cells sorted from blood. The receptors stem from a woman in her forties or fifties in good health.

The chain couples TRBV7-9 to TRBJ2-1, with D unresolved. The CDR3 extends over 14 amino acids. CDR1 and CDR2 (germline): SEHNR, FQNEAQ (reference sequence). V lost 0 bases and J lost 5, with 8 bases in between. CDR3 sequence: CASSLASRDNEQFF. DNA of the CDR3: TGTGCCAGCAGCTTAGCTAGCCGGGACAATGAGCAGTTCTTC. The whole variable domain, remainder taken from reference TRBV7-9 and TRBJ2-1, is DTGVSQNPRHKITKRGQNVTFRCDPISEHNRLYWYRQTLGQGPEFLTYFQNEAQLEKSRLLSDRFSAERPKGSFSTLEIQRTEQGDSAMYLCASSLASRDNEQFFGPGTRLTVL.

The chain uses TRBV6-5 and TRBJ1-2; D remains unclear. This CDR3 region has 12 residues. Germline V gives CDR1 MNHEY, CDR2 SVGAGI. Trimming took off 6 bases at V and 8 bases at J, with 13 bases between the two ends. CDR3 nucleotides: TGTGCCAGCAGGCTCCCCCCCGGCGGCTACACCTTC. It translates to CASRLPPGGYTF.

The chain has TRBV21-1 and TRBJ2-7; TRBD2, the table's D call, lacks a check against the DNA. TRBV21-1 is labeled a pseudogene. CDR3 length: 18 residues. CDR3 loop: CASSFPQGTSGDTYEQYF. The DNA of the CDR3 is TGTGCCAGCAGCTTCCCCCAGGGGACTAGCGGGGACACCTACGAGCAGTACTTC.

The chain combines TRBV19 with TRBJ2-7; a weak D match, TRBD1 (5 bases). The CDR3 totals 12 residues. CDR1 and CDR2 from the germline V gene are LNHDA and SQIVND (reference sequence). V was shortened by 9 bases and J by 3 bases, with 12 bases between the two germline ends. The CDR3 DNA reads TGTGCCAGCCAGGGATCCGGCTACGAGCAGTACTTC. It is translated as CASQGSGYEQYF.

As to this clone: A much more abundant neighbour one base away suggests this may be a read error. The chain carries TRBV11-2 and TRBJ2-3; 10 nucleotides match TRBD2. The length of the CDR3 is 15 residues. V lost 2 bases, J lost 1 base, and 0 bases stayed unmatched. The germline V gene has CDR1 SGHAT and CDR2 FQNNGV. The CDR3 is CASSLLAGGTDTQYF. CDR3 nucleotide sequence: TGTGCCAGCAGCTTACTAGCGGGGGGCACAGATACGCAGTATTTT.

J is TRBJ2-6 and V is TRBV27; D is undetermined. Trimming took 4 bases from V and 0 from J, leaving 4 bases between them. The germline V gene has CDR1 MNHEY and CDR2 SMNVEV (reference sequence). The CDR3 spans 14 residues. CDR3 bases: TGTGCCAGCAGTTACTCCTCTGGGGCCAACGTCCTGACTTTC. This codes for CASSYSSGANVLTF. Using reference TRBV27 and TRBJ2-6 for the parts outside the CDR3, the full variable domain is EAQVTQNPRYLITVTGKKLTVTCSQNMNHEYMSWYRQDPGLGLRQIYYSMNVEVTDKGDVPEGYKVSRKEKRNFPLILESPSPNQTSLYFCASSYSSGANVLTFGAGSRLTVL.

The genes are TRBV6-6 and TRBJ2-7, with no clear D. The V end was cut by 5 bases, the J end by 2 bases, with 10 bases between. Germline V gene lookup returns CDR1 MNHNY and CDR2 SVGAGI (reference sequence). There are 13 residues in the CDR3. CDR3 amino acids: CASSPGPPYEQYF. In nucleotides, the CDR3 is TGTGCCAGCAGTCCCGGTCCGCCCTACGAGCAGTACTTC.

This rearrangement joins TRBV6-5 to TRBJ2-3; 7 nucleotides agree with TRBD1. Per germline, CDR1 MNHEY and CDR2 SVGAGI. Trimming removed 6 bases from V and 9 bases from J; junction bases left unmatched: 3. The CDR3 runs to 11 residues. CDR3 in amino acids: CASRTGSTQYF. The DNA for the CDR3 is TGTGCCAGCAGGACAGGGTCGACGCAGTATTTT.

The chain couples TRBV11-2 to TRBJ2-4, with D hard to call. The CDR3 consists of 17 residues. Germline V CDR1 and CDR2: SGHAT, FQNNGV. Trimming took 2 bases from V and 0 from J, leaving 14 bases between them. Here the CDR3 DNA reads TGTGCCAGCAGCTTAAGTCCGCAGGAGATAGCCAAAAACATTCAGTACTTC. It specifies CASSLSPQEIAKNIQYF.

V and J are TRBV9 and TRBJ2-7; a weak D match, TRBD2 (6 bases). V lost 0 bases, J lost 4 bases, and 14 bases lay in between. In germline, CDR1 is SGDLS, CDR2 YYNGEE. The CDR3 extends over 15 amino acids. DNA for the CDR3: TGTGCCAGCAGCGTAGACGGGGGAGGTAGATACGAGCAGTACTTC. It specifies CASSVDGGGRYEQYF.

The V call is TRBV27, the J call TRBJ2-7; D possibly uses TRBD1 or TRBD2 (5 bases each). Trimming shortened V by 0 bases and J by 7 bases, and 13 bases separated the two germline ends. In germline, CDR1 is MNHEY, CDR2 SMNVEV (reference sequence). The CDR3 loop spans 14 amino acids. CDR3 region: CASSLSLSGREQYF. CDR3 nucleotide sequence: TGTGCCAGCAGTTTATCCCTTTCGGGGCGTGAGCAGTACTTC.

This clone turned up a few times. The gene calls are TRBV6-4 and TRBJ2-4, with TRBD1 identical over 7 bases. Trimming removed 6 bases from V and 5 bases from J; junction bases left unmatched: 7. Germline V lookup: CDR1 MRHNA, CDR2 SNTAGT. This CDR3 comprises 14 residues. The CDR3 DNA is TGTGCCAGCAGCCCTGGGACAGATCAAAACATTCAGTACTTC. Protein sequence: CASSPGTDQNIQYF.

The count of this clone is one. The chain links TRBV5-1 to TRBJ1-1, with unresolved D. Germline CDR1 reads SGHRS; CDR2 reads YFSETQ. Trimming took 1 base from V and 4 from J, leaving 11 bases between them. This CDR3 is 14 amino acids long. CDR3 coding DNA: TGCGCCAGCAGCTTGTGGGGTCCGGGCACTGAAGCTTTCTTT. Protein sequence: CASSLWGPGTEAFF.

This rearrangement joins TRBV7-9 to TRBJ1-2, with no clear D. V was pared by 0 bases and J by 6 bases, with 11 bases between. This CDR3 comprises 14 residues. CDR1 and CDR2 from the germline V gene are SEHNR and FQNEAQ (reference sequence). The CDR3 bases are TGTGCCAGCAGCTTAGCGCGAGCCGGGGATGGCTACACCTTC. Translating it yields CASSLARAGDGYTF.

This chain joins TRBV2 and TRBJ2-7; D may be TRBD2 (5 bases). The CDR3 sequence is 15 residues long. V dropped 7 bases and J dropped 0 bases, with 16 bases sitting between them. Looked up from germline, CDR1 is SNHLY and CDR2 is FYNNEI. The CDR3 region has the DNA TGTGCCAGCATATTTAGGACTTCGAGCTCCTACGAGCAGTACTTC. Translating it yields CASIFRTSSSYEQYF.

The gene calls are TRBV27 and TRBJ1-5; perhaps TRBD1 as D (5 bases). This CDR3 has 14 residues. Between the trimmed V and J ends, which lost 0 bases and 9 bases, there was a span of 12 bases. Germline V gives CDR1 MNHEY, CDR2 SMNVEV (reference sequence). This chain's CDR3 is CASSLSMGVWPQHF. CDR3 in DNA: TGTGCCAGCAGTTTATCGATGGGGGTCTGGCCCCAGCATTTT.

This clone was counted a few times. As DNA, the CDR3 is TGTGCCAGCTCACCCGGACGACTAGCGGGAGTAGCAGATACGCAGTATTTT. Protein product: CASSPGRLAGVADTQYF. The rearrangement joins TRBV18 to TRBJ2-3, with 12 bases lining up with TRBD2. The germline gives CDR1 KGHSH, CDR2 LQKENI. V was clipped by 3 bases and J by 4 bases; unmatched bases: 8. This CDR3 has 17 residues. Variable domain in full (rest from reference TRBV18 and TRBJ2-3): NAGVMQNPRHLVRRRGQEARLRCSPMKGHSHVYWYRQLPEEGLKFMVYLQKENIIDESGMPKERFSAEFPKEGPSILRIQQVVRGDSAAYFCASSPGRLAGVADTQYFGPGTRLTVL.

The rearrangement uses TRBV11-2 and TRBJ2-3; TRBD2 agrees at 7 bases. Germline CDR1 and CDR2: SGHAT and FQNNGV. The length of the CDR3 is 17 residues. Unmatched junction bases numbered 6, after V lost 0 bases and J lost 0 bases. CDR3 DNA: TGTGCCAGCAGCTTAGAGTACGGGAGGATTAGCACAGATACGCAGTATTTT. Its translation is CASSLEYGRISTDTQYF.

This clone was observed a single time. This rearrangement joins TRBV30 to TRBJ2-1, with TRBD1 matching 8 bases. Per germline, CDR1 GTSNPN and CDR2 SVGIG (reference sequence). The CDR3 covers 11 residues. Trimming removed 5 bases from V and 7 bases from J; junction bases left unmatched: 1. This chain's CDR3 is CAWDRGNEQFF. CDR3 nucleotides: TGTGCCTGGGACAGGGGAAATGAGCAGTTCTTC.

The genes are TRBV27 and TRBJ2-7; the D gene is possibly TRBD1 (6 bases). Looked up from germline, CDR1 is MNHEY and CDR2 is SMNVEV (reference sequence). The germline V and J ends were trimmed by 2 bases and 2 bases, with 10 bases remaining between them. The CDR3 length is 14 residues. The CDR3 here is CASSLRGSPYEQYF. The CDR3, as DNA: TGTGCCAGCAGTTTAAGGGGGTCGCCCTACGAGCAGTACTTC.

This sequence joins TRBV4-2 and TRBJ2-2; TRBD2 matches at 12 bases. The germline CDR1 and CDR2 sequences are LGHNA and YNFKEQ. V was clipped by 4 bases and J by 4 bases; unmatched bases: 1. CDR3 length: 15 amino acids. Here the CDR3 reads CASSPGLAGTGELFF. The DNA for the CDR3 is TGTGCCAGCAGCCCGGGACTAGCGGGCACCGGGGAGCTGTTTTTT.

In its sample, this clone was seen once. The chain links TRBV7-2 to TRBJ2-7, with 10 positions matching TRBD2. After removal of 4 bases from V and 0 bases from J, the junction contained 0 bases not matched to a gene. CDR1 is SGHTA and CDR2 is FQGNSA in the germline V gene. The length of the CDR3 is 14 residues. The CDR3 bases are TGTGCCAGCAGCTCTAGCGGGAGCTCCTACGAGCAGTACTTC. Translation: CASSSSGSSYEQYF.